This is a list of T cell receptor beta chains from one sample in a study of blood T cell repertoires in COVID-19. Generated by immunoSEQ multiplex PCR, the TCRdb table keeps only in-frame clones and is missing some. Of 25,000 to 30,000 clones listed, about 80% are singletons. The sequencing sample was made of peripheral blood. All receptors come from a man aged 65-85 years with acute or convalescent COVID-19. The CDR3 runs from the conserved cysteine through the conserved F or W. A D gene is named only where the DNA matches it firmly. Size values are once, few and many counts, or a class for expanded clones, and some rows have none.

D gene	V gene	clone size	J gene	CDR3 protein	CDR3 DNA
.	TRBV5-1	.	TRBJ1-1	CASSLDQTGTEAFF	TGCGCCAGCAGCTTAGACCAAACGGGGACTGAAGCTTTCTTT
.	TRBV5-4	.	TRBJ2-6	CASSLVSSGANVLTF	TGTGCCAGCAGCTTGGTCAGCTCTGGGGCCAACGTCCTGACTTTC
.	TRBV14	.	TRBJ2-2	CASSQWTTSTGELFF	TGTGCCAGCAGCCAATGGACTACCTCCACCGGGGAGCTGTTTTTT
.	TRBV24-1	once	TRBJ2-7	CATSDRTLTEQYF	TGTGCCACCAGTGACAGGACTCTCACCGAGCAGTACTTC
TRBD2	TRBV27	few	TRBJ2-4	CASSLRGEGNIQYF	TGTGCCAGCAGTTTACGGGGGGAGGGAAACATTCAGTACTTC
.	TRBV11-1	once	TRBJ2-3	CASSLGGAGSTDTQYF	TGTGCCAGCAGCCTAGGGGGTGCGGGATCCACAGATACGCAGTATTTT
.	TRBV2	.	TRBJ1-1	CASTEGEAGTEAFF	TGTGCCAGCACCGAAGGGGAGGCTGGCACTGAAGCTTTCTTT
.	TRBV7-9	.	TRBJ2-5	CASSLAGVQETQYF	TGTGCCAGCAGCTTAGCGGGAGTTCAAGAGACCCAGTACTTC
.	TRBV11-3	.	TRBJ1-1	CASRGSGSTEAFF	TGTGCCAGCCGGGGGTCGGGGAGCACTGAAGCTTTCTTT
.	TRBV7-2	few	TRBJ1-1	CASSFLGGDTEAFF	TGTGCCAGCAGCTTCCTCGGGGGGGATACTGAAGCTTTCTTT
TRBD1	TRBV7-3	.	TRBJ1-1	CASSWTGNTEAFF	TGTGCCAGCAGCTGGACAGGGAACACTGAAGCTTTCTTT
.	TRBV7-2	.	TRBJ1-5	CASSPGTTQPQHF	TGTGCCAGCAGCCCAGGGACAACGCAGCCCCAGCATTTT
.	TRBV6-1	few	TRBJ1-5	CASSESEGPQHF	TGTGCCAGCAGTGAATCCGAGGGGCCCCAGCATTTT
.	TRBV25-1	.	TRBJ2-7	CASSSSPRLQYF	TGTGCCAGCAGTTCATCGCCACGCCTACAGTACTTC
.	TRBV14	.	TRBJ2-1	CASSLGGPGIVEQFF	TGTGCCAGCAGTCTTGGAGGGCCCGGTATAGTAGAGCAGTTCTTC
.	TRBV5-1	.	TRBJ2-5	CASSSVASTQYF	TGCGCCAGCAGCTCCGTAGCGTCCACCCAGTACTTC
TRBD1	TRBV7-9	few	TRBJ2-7	CASSLAGTDEQYF	TGTGCCAGCAGCTTAGCCGGGACAGACGAGCAGTACTTC
.	TRBV19	.	TRBJ1-1	CASSKRGKLNTEAFF	TGTGCCAGTTCCAAGCGGGGCAAGCTGAACACTGAAGCTTTCTTT
TRBD2	TRBV19	.	TRBJ2-1	CASSLAGGDYNEQFF	TGTGCCAGTAGCCTAGCGGGGGGGGACTACAATGAGCAGTTCTTC
.	TRBV4-1	.	TRBJ1-2	CASSQATWGNYGYTF	TGCGCCAGCAGCCAAGCGACATGGGGCAACTATGGCTACACCTTC